These 4 T cell receptor beta chains were sequenced from one sample in a study of CD8 T cells in Susac syndrome. Random hexamers were used to reverse transcribe an amount of about 0.45 to 1 ug RNA. TCRdb ran MiXCR on the immunoSEQ multiplex PCR reads and lists one entry per CDR3 protein. Of 250,000 to 300,000 distinct CDR3 sequences in the sample, approximately 89% are singletons; the top ten hold approximately 0.18%. The source material was CD8+ T cells from PBMCs. The source of these receptors is a human donor with multiple sclerosis.

V usage is TRBV7-9 and J usage is TRBJ1-6, with unresolved D. The V end lost 8 bases, the J end lost 8 bases, and 16 bases lay between the germline ends. The CDR3 spans 14 residues. The germline CDR1 and CDR2 sequences are SEHNR and FQNEAQ (reference sequence). The CDR3 nucleotides read TGTGCCAGCCAGATCCTGAACGAAGATTCACCCCTCCACTTT. Translation gives CASQILNEDSPLHF.

The rearrangement uses TRBV30 and TRBJ1-5; perhaps TRBD1 as D (5 bases). Per the germline V gene, CDR1 is GTSNPN and CDR2 is SVGIG (reference sequence). The CDR3 spans 15 residues. Trimming pared 4 bases from V and 0 bases from J, leaving 13 bases between. As DNA, the CDR3 is TGTGCCTGGAATCGGGGGGATAATAGCAATCAGCCCCAGCATTTT. This gives the protein CAWNRGDNSNQPQHF.

The rearrangement joins TRBV7-9 to TRBJ2-1; 7 bases agree with TRBD2. The CDR3 covers 18 residues. The germline V gene encodes CDR1 SEHNR and CDR2 FQNEAQ (reference sequence). The V and J ends lost 5 bases and 7 bases, in that order; junction bases with no gene match: 20. The CDR3 nucleotides read TGTGCCAGCAGCAGACCGACGGGGGGAGGTAATTTGGGAAATGAGCAGTTCTTC. The encoded protein is CASSRPTGGGNLGNEQFF.

The chain uses TRBV12-3 or TRBV12-4 and TRBJ2-5; possibly TRBD1 for D (6 bases). This CDR3 region has 18 residues. V was trimmed by 6 bases and J by 4 bases, leaving 27 bases between them. The CDR3: CASSPPPFTTGMGETQYF. CDR3 nucleotide sequence: TGTGCCAGCAGCCCTCCCCCTTTTACGACAGGCATGGGAGAGACCCAGTACTTC.